Sequencing of this TCR beta chain was carried out in a study of low-dose radiotherapy and immunotherapy resistance in tumors. About the research overall: On a schedule of every two weeks, intravenous cyclophosphamide at a dose of 200 mg/m2 was delivered one day before each radiation and immunotherapy administration.

The table lists this clonotype with many counts. The time point denotes: after trial treatment. Treatment reported: LDRT plus nivolumab, ipilimumab, low-dose cyclophosphamide and aspirin (RACIN trial). As their treatment, donors received nivolumab, ipilimumab, aspirin, low-dose cyclophosphamide and low-dose radiotherapy. Patients deemed eligible presented with advanced solid tumors lacking tumor-infiltrating lymphocytes. Primers targeting TRAV and TRBV primed first-strand cDNA, covering alpha and beta chains. Over about 18 PCR cycles, TCRs were amplified from a constant-region primer and V-primer adapter. TCRdb recomputed calls from the reads with MiXCR, one row per CDR3 protein. In the table there are under 70,000 distinct CDR3 sequences, about 25% of which are singletons. CDR1 and CDR2 from the germline V gene are LGHNA and YNFKEQ. CDR3 size: 16 residues. Trimming removed 0 bases at V and 2 bases at J, with 11 bases between.

The rearrangement links TRBV4-2 to TRBJ2-1; no reliable D call. The sequence derives from a male donor with prostate cancer. The sample was PBMCs, taken after low-dose radiotherapy plus immunotherapy. CDR3 nucleotide sequence: TGTGCCAGCAGCCAAGAGTACGCGCTAGCCTACAATGAGCAGTTCTTC. Protein sequence: CASSQEYALAYNEQFF.